The 17 T cell receptor beta chains listed next were all sequenced from one sample in a study of blood T cells in healthy people across ages. Together with a sample-barcoded 5' primer, a J-beta primer mix was included in a second PCR lasting roughly 6 to 12 cycles. TCRdb redid the calling of the 5' RACE reads with MiXCR, one entry per CDR3 protein. The sample consists of more than 650,000 distinct CDR3 sequences, approximately 55% of them appearing once. The sequenced material came from blood. The receptors were sampled from an elderly man in good health.

Concerning this clonotype: The junction shows a germline mismatch at one end, possibly a read error. The V and J genes are TRBV5-1 and TRBJ2-5; D ambiguous. Germline V gene lookup returns CDR1 SGHRS and CDR2 YFSETQ. The CDR3 is 16 amino acids. CDR3 bases: TGCGCCAGCAACTTGGCCCCCGCTGGGCCAGAAGAGACCCAGTACTTC. This codes for CASNLAPAGPEETQYF.

V is TRBV5-1 and J is TRBJ2-7; D is possibly TRBD2 (5 bases). The J call is uncertain, as TRBJ2-5 better fits the DNA end. Germline CDR1 reads SGHRS; CDR2 reads YFSETQ. The CDR3 sequence is 13 residues long. CDR3 loop: CASSVGWEETQYF. CDR3 DNA: TGCGCCAGCAGCGTGGGATGGGAGGAGACCCAGTACTTC.

The V and J genes are TRBV11-2 and TRBJ2-3, with TRBD2 matching over 13 bases. J was trimmed by 14 bases and V by 5 bases; bases with no gene match: 16. CDR3 length equals 16 residues. CDR1 is SGHAT and CDR2 is FQNNGV in the germline V gene. CDR3 bases: TGTGCCAGCAGCCCCGGACTAGCGGGAGTCCGGGGATACGCGTATTTT. Its protein product is CASSPGLAGVRGYAYF.

V usage is TRBV24-1 and J usage is TRBJ2-7; no reliable D call. The last part of the DNA fits TRBJ2-4 better; the J call may be wrong. The CDR3 spans 14 residues. CDR1 is KGHDR and CDR2 is SFDVKD in the germline V gene. The DNA for the CDR3 is TGTGCCACCAGTGATCACCGGGTGGGAAACATTCAGTACTTC. Protein sequence: CATSDHRVGNIQYF.

The chain recombines TRBV3-1 with TRBJ1-4; 7 nucleotides align to TRBD1. The CDR3 has 16 amino acids. Germline-derived CDR1 and CDR2 are LGHDT and YNNKEL (reference sequence). Trimming at V came to 4 bases and at J to 5 bases, leaving 10 bases not matched to a gene. CDR3 DNA sequence: TGTGCCAGCAGCCGAGCAACAGGGGCCCGGAATGAAAAACTGTTTTTT. It is translated as CASSRATGARNEKLFF.

The chain has TRBV20-1 and TRBJ2-4; a possible D gene is TRBD2 (7 bases). Germline CDR1 is DFQATT and CDR2 is SNEGSKA (reference sequence). This CDR3 spans 13 amino acids. The ends were cut back, 0 bases at V and 6 bases at J, with 9 bases in the middle. As DNA, the CDR3 is TGCAGTGCTAGAGAGGGAGGGGGAAACATTCAGTACTTC. As protein: CSAREGGGNIQYF.

The chain has TRBV29-1 and TRBJ2-3; D ambiguous. This CDR3 spans 13 amino acids. Germline V gene data show CDR1 as SQVTM and CDR2 as ANQGSEA. The ends were cut back, 4 bases at V and 2 bases at J, with 10 bases in the middle. The CDR3 is CSVVGKSTDTQYF. In DNA form, the CDR3 reads TGCAGCGTTGTGGGGAAATCCACAGATACGCAGTATTTT.

The chain is built from TRBV27 and TRBJ2-2; TRBD2 matches 12 bases. There are 18 residues in the CDR3. The germline CDR1 and CDR2 sequences are MNHEY and SMNVEV (reference sequence). J was trimmed by 1 base and V by 6 bases; bases with no gene match: 9. CDR3 in amino acids: CASRRTRTSGMNTGELFF. The CDR3 DNA is TGTGCCAGCAGAAGGACGAGGACTAGCGGGATGAACACCGGGGAGCTGTTTTTT.

The rearrangement links TRBV12-3 or TRBV12-4 to TRBJ2-7, with TRBD2 as a possible D gene (6 bases). The CDR3 length is 15 residues. The ends were cut back, 5 bases at V and 4 bases at J, with 18 bases in the middle. CDR3 DNA sequence: TGTGCCAGCAGTGCGAGCGGGTCTCTCCTATACGAGCAGTACTTC. Protein sequence: CASSASGSLLYEQYF.

Note on this clonotype: One junction end does not reproduce the germline sequence, and a read error may be involved. J is TRBJ2-6 and V is TRBV6-5, with a tentative D call TRBD2 (6 bases). Germline V gene data show CDR1 as MNHEY and CDR2 as SVGAGI. The CDR3 is 15 residues long. CDR3 DNA sequence: TGTGCCAGCAGCAAAGGGGACTCTGGGGCCAGCGTCCTGACTTTC. This sequence encodes CASSKGDSGASVLTF.

There are a few counts of this clonotype. The V and J genes are TRBV5-1 and TRBJ2-7; 8 bases fit TRBD1. There are 15 residues in the CDR3. Trimming took 5 bases from V and 7 from J; bases not matched to a gene: 14. CDR1 is SGHRS and CDR2 is YFSETQ in the germline V gene. The CDR3 coding sequence is TGCGCCAGCAGTCCCCTGGGACAGGACCCTTGGGAGCAGTACTTC. This gives the protein CASSPLGQDPWEQYF.

This clonotype appeared a single time. The chain combines TRBV9 with TRBJ1-4, with 9 bases aligning to TRBD1. Germline V CDR1 and CDR2: SGDLS, YYNGEE. The CDR3 consists of 15 residues. The J segment lost 11 bases and the V segment lost 3 bases, leaving 11 bases of the junction unmatched. The CDR3 is CASSGPGQGRGKLFF. Written as DNA, the CDR3 is TGTGCCAGCAGCGGACCGGGACAGGGTAGAGGGAAACTGTTTTTT.

The CDR3 sequence is CAIRAGTGGDYGYTF. The DNA for the CDR3 is TGTGCCATCAGAGCCGGGACAGGGGGCGACTATGGCTACACCTTC. The chain recombines TRBV10-3 with TRBJ1-2, with 12 nucleotides matching TRBD1. With V trimmed by 6 bases and J by 3 bases, 5 bases remained unmatched. The length of the CDR3 is 15 residues. Per the germline V gene, CDR1 is ENHRY and CDR2 is SYGVKD.

J is TRBJ2-1 and V is TRBV20-1; 8 positions match TRBD2. Trimming at V came to 1 base and at J to 2 bases, leaving 1 base not matched to a gene. In germline, CDR1 is DFQATT, CDR2 SNEGSKA (reference sequence). The CDR3 is 14 residues long. The CDR3 coding sequence is TGCAGTGCTAGAGTAGCGGGAACCTACAATGAGCAGTTCTTC. It encodes CSARVAGTYNEQFF.

This clonotype was seen only a few times. This chain uses TRBV6-5 with TRBJ2-1, with 11 nucleotides matching TRBD2. Germline V lookup: CDR1 MNHEY, CDR2 SVGAGI. V lost 4 bases and J lost 8; bases outside the gene matches: 7. The CDR3 is made up of 15 amino acids. The CDR3 DNA sequence: TGTGCCAGCAGTTTGACTAGCGGGATCCCCCATGAGCAGTTCTTC. This codes for CASSLTSGIPHEQFF.

This clonotype was counted many times. The J gene is TRBJ2-1, the V gene TRBV27; 10 bases are a match to TRBD1. V dropped 6 bases and J dropped 4; count of bases not matched to a gene: 9. CDR3 length equals 16 residues. Germline V gene lookup returns CDR1 MNHEY and CDR2 SMNVEV (reference sequence). The CDR3 DNA reads TGTGCCAGCAGCCCCCGGACAGGGGGTTTTTACAATGAGCAGTTCTTC. Protein sequence: CASSPRTGGFYNEQFF.

This clonotype has just a few counts. The chain recombines TRBV20-1 with TRBJ1-5, with a weak D call TRBD1 (5 bases). Looked up from germline, CDR1 is DFQATT and CDR2 is SNEGSKA (reference sequence). V was cut by 6 bases and J by 2 bases, with 8 bases left in between. The length of the CDR3 is 12 residues. CDR3 sequence (DNA): TGCAGTGCCCGGGACGGCAATCAGCCCCAGCATTTT. Protein: CSARDGNQPQHF.